This T cell receptor (beta chain) is from a study of cytomegalovirus exposure and HLA in healthy donors. Study outcomes and limitations: The authors later found most CMV-associated TCR beta chains appeared HLA-restricted. Some TCR beta chains (164 of them) were listed as cytomegalovirus-associated. Later on, a genetic analysis was performed. It linked a missense variant in DCLRE1C with V- and J-gene trimming of TCR beta.

Points on this clone: The antigen is undetermined.

The PCR ran on 60 Vbeta and 13 Jbeta primers. Generated by immunoSEQ multiplex PCR, the TCRdb table keeps only in-frame clones and is missing some. The repertoire consists of more than 85,000 clones, with just under 80% occurring once and the leading ten covering around 1.3%. V was cut by 1 base and J by 0 bases, with 7 bases left in between. The CDR3 loop spans 15 amino acids. Germline values: CDR1 MGHDK, CDR2 SYGVNS. This TCR derives from a man aged 30 to 45 in good health and CMV-seronegative. The gene calls are TRBV25-1 and TRBJ1-3; D call uncertain. Sequencing used PBMCs. The CDR3 sequence is CASSESIHSGNTIYF. The CDR3 bases are TGTGCCAGCAGTGAATCTATCCACTCTGGAAACACCATATATTTT.